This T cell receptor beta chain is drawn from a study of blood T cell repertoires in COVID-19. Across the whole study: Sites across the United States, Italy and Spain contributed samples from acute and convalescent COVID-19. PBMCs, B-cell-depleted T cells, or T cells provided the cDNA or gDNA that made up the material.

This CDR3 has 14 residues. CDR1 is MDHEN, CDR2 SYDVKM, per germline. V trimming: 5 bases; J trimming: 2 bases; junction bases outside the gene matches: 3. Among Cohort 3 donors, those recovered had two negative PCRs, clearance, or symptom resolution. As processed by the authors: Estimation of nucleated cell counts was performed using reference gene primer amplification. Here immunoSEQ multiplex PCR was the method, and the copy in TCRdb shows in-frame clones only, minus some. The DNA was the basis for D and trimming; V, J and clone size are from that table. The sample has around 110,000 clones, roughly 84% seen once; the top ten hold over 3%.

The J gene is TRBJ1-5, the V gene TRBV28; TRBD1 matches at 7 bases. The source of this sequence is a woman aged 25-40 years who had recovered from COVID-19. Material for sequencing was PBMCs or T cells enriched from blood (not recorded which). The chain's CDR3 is CASSPQGGNQPQHF. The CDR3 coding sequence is TGTGCCAGCAGTCCTCAGGGGGGCAATCAGCCCCAGCATTTT. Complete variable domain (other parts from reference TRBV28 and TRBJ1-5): DVKVTQSSRYLVKRTGEKVFLECVQDMDHENMFWYRQDPGLGLRLIYFSYDVKMKEKGDIPEGYSVSREKKERFSLILESASTNQTSMYLCASSPQGGNQPQHFGDGTRLSIL.